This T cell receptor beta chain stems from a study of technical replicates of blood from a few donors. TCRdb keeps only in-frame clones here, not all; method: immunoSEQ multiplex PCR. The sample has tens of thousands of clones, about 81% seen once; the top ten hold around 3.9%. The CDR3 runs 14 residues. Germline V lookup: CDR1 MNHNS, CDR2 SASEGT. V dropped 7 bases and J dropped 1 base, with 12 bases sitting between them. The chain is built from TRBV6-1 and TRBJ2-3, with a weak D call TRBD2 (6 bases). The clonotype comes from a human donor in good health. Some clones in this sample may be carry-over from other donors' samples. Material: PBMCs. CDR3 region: CASTAGSRTDTQYF. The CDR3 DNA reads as TGTGCCAGCACCGCGGGATCACGCACAGATACGCAGTATTTT.